This T cell receptor (beta chain) was recovered during a study of CD8 T cells in Susac syndrome. Study-level points and caveats: The study admitted that it had a relatively small number of individuals in its TCR sequencing and HLA analysis.

TEMRA cells were FACS-enriched, with CD8+ and CD4+ T cells isolated negatively. V was clipped by 6 bases and J by 2 bases, with 14 bases between them. The CDR3 spans 14 residues. As for this clonotype: The antigen is not known.

The RNA input was roughly 0.45 to 1 ug, and it was reverse transcribed with random hexamers. The amplification used immunoSEQ multiplex PCR on TCR beta CDR3; it spanned 54 Vbeta and 13 Jbeta. TCRdb re-called the immunoSEQ multiplex PCR reads through MiXCR, storing one row per CDR3 protein. The repertoire holds fewer than 200,000 distinct CDR3 sequences, with approximately 95% as singletons. The chain is built from TRBV12-3 or TRBV12-4 and TRBJ2-7; the D is unclear. Sequencing used CD8+ T cells from PBMCs. The receptor was isolated from a human donor with multiple sclerosis. CDR3 DNA: TGTGCCAGCAGGATCAGACTGCAGGCCTACGAGCAGTACTTC. Its protein is CASRIRLQAYEQYF.